The 4 T cell receptor beta chains listed next were all sequenced from one sample in a study of T cell repertoires in cytomegalovirus infection (dated by TCRdb to about 2019). Instrument on record: Illumina HiSeq 1500. TCRdb reworked the public reads: Q25 trimming with fastp, MiXCR clone assembly, productive beta chains retained. One record per CDR3 amino acid sequence lists the most common genes and DNA. This sample lists 300,000 or so distinct CDR3 sequences; over 20% were detected once. The top ten clones comprise approximately 13% of the sample. Sample: PBMCs. These receptors all stem from a human donor in good health (CMV status not recorded). Some clones in this sample may be carry-over from other donors' samples.

This clonotype showed up just a few times. The chain is built from TRBV19 and TRBJ1-1; D uncertain. CDR1 and CDR2 from the germline V gene are LNHDA and SQIVND (reference sequence). There are 15 residues in the CDR3. The V gene lost 1 base and the J gene lost 3 bases, with 12 bases spanning the gap. The DNA of the CDR3 is TGTGCCAGTAGTATAGGGCGGGCGTACGACACTGAAGCTTTCTTT. This sequence encodes CASSIGRAYDTEAFF. Looking up the rest from reference TRBV19 and TRBJ1-1 gives the full variable domain: DGGITQSPKYLFRKEGQNVTLSCEQNLNHDAMYWYRQDPGQGLRLIYYSQIVNDFQKGDIAEGYSVSREKKESFPLTVTSAQKNPTAFYLCASSIGRAYDTEAFFGQGTRLTVV.

The table lists this clonotype with a few counts. This rearrangement joins TRBV5-4 to TRBJ2-3; 8 bases map to TRBD2. Germline CDR1 is SGHNT and CDR2 is YYREEE (reference sequence). This CDR3 is 17 amino acids long. The trim removed 4 bases at V and 4 bases at J, leaving 14 bases unmatched. The CDR3 protein is CASSQGGLVFDADTQYF. CDR3 sequence (DNA): TGTGCCAGCAGCCAAGGGGGACTAGTCTTTGACGCAGATACGCAGTATTTT. The variable domain in full, completed from reference TRBV5-4 and TRBJ2-3, reads ETGVTQSPTHLIKTRGQQVTLRCSSQSGHNTVSWYQQALGQGPQFIFQYYREEENGRGNFPPRFSGLQFPNYSSELNVNALELDDSALYLCASSQGGLVFDADTQYFGPGTRLTVL.

This clonotype was counted ten times or more. This chain joins TRBV7-2 and TRBJ1-1; maybe TRBD1 (5 bases). Germline lookup yields CDR1 SGHTA and CDR2 FQGNSA. The CDR3 consists of 16 residues. Trimming took off 5 bases at V and 5 bases at J, with 21 bases between the two ends. The CDR3 nucleotides are TGTGCCAGCAGCCCAGGAGTGATTCAGGGTTTTACTGAAGCTTTCTTT. This encodes CASSPGVIQGFTEAFF.

The CDR3 sequence: CASSKLGTAYNEQFF. CDR3 coding DNA: TGTGCCAGCAGCAAGCTCGGGACAGCCTACAATGAGCAGTTCTTC. The gene calls are TRBV6-1 and TRBJ2-1, with 7 bases lining up with TRBD1. V shed 6 bases and J 2 bases; nucleotides not matched to a gene: 7. The CDR3 has 15 residues. Germline assignment: CDR1 MNHNS and CDR2 SASEGT.